The text below deals with one TCR beta chain. Its target is not known. Germline CDR1 is MDHEN and CDR2 is SYDVKM. V lost 6 bases and J lost 6, with 15 bases in between. The CDR3 is made up of 14 amino acids. The sample is drawn from a study of T cell repertoires in cytomegalovirus infection. At the level of the study: Matching HLA type and CMV infection were both indicated by public TCR beta signatures. Study outcomes and limitations: Clonotypes of TCR beta that were HLA-C-restricted and CMV-specific dominated the ex vivo response. Summed frequency of shared TCR beta families picked out CMV carriers who also had the relevant HLA.

Using its own MiXCR run on the reads, TCRdb lists one record per CDR3 protein. The sample carries hundreds of thousands of distinct CDR3 sequences, 20% to 25% recorded once. The rearrangement uses TRBV28 and TRBJ1-5, with D tentatively TRBD1 (5 bases). The sequencing input was CD8+ T cells from PBMCs. The clonotype originates from a human donor in good health (CMV status not recorded). Some clones in this sample may be carry-over from other donors' samples. The CDR3 DNA reads TGTGCCAGCAGCCCAATGGGGGACTCTCAGCCCCAGCATTTT. Its protein product is CASSPMGDSQPQHF. Full variable domain (remainder filled in from reference TRBV28 and TRBJ1-5): DVKVTQSSRYLVKRTGEKVFLECVQDMDHENMFWYRQDPGLGLRLIYFSYDVKMKEKGDIPEGYSVSREKKERFSLILESASTNQTSMYLCASSPMGDSQPQHFGDGTRLSIL.